Sequencing of this TCR beta chain was carried out in a study of T cell responses to AZD1222 COVID-19 vaccine (dated by TCRdb to about 2021). Concerning the study at large: AZD1222 recipients with second doses at about 4 weeks or about 12 weeks were pooled, because spike-specific TCR depth and breadth did not differ between schedules. TCR sequencing was performed for 230 to 250 trial participants, of whom approximately 200 were given two doses of AZD1222 and about 25 were given two doses of MenACWY control vaccine. Enrollment into the trials was organized by age into subgroups of 18-55, 56-69 and 70-plus years, and those subgroups contained roughly 150, 30 and 60 TCR-sequenced participants, respectively.

Overall study outcomes, separate from this receptor: Conclusions about previously exposed vaccinees are limited, since just six AZD1222 recipients were seropositive for SARS-CoV-2 at baseline. Most participants were white British and females outnumbered males, and the authors suggested that clonal diversity may have been underestimated. In the small 56-69-year group, the increase in depth fell short of significance, most likely because of low power. Reportedly, close to half of the unique spike-specific TCRs recognized epitopes lying outside the regions that are mutated in the B.1.351 and B.1.1.7 variants. The vaccine-associated CD4 TCRs covered the entire spike protein, and the dominant responses fell in regions 160-218 and 743-854. Because no day 14 peak-response samples were available, repertoires were characterized only after the peak T cell response. Spike-specific TCR breadth and depth rose significantly after two AZD1222 doses compared with day 0 and with MenACWY recipients.

Explained via the paper, the time point label denotes: baseline before first vaccination. Vaccinee samples were obtained from the UK trials COV001 and COV002, which included a single-blind randomized controlled phase 2/3 trial of AZD1222 (ChAdOx1 nCoV-19) in healthy adults. For TCRbeta chain sequencing, PBMC samples were collected from trial participants at day 0 and at day 28 after the second dose. The CDR3 regions of human TCRbeta chains were subjected to immunosequencing. The original methods were these. TCRs in the repertoires were matched against a reference library of SARS-CoV-2-specific TCRs that had been generated with the MIRA antigen-specificity platform. Breadth was defined as the fraction of unique TCRs that were SARS-CoV-2-associated, and depth was defined as the fraction of total T cells that were SARS-CoV-2-associated. Using the MIRA data, every spike-specific TCR was mapped to the spike region that the TCR reacted to and assigned to either a CD4 or a CD8 class. Log10-transformed breadth and depth values were compared by one-way ANOVA with Sidak's multiple comparisons tests. Imported from immuneACCESS, the table was reduced by TCRdb to in-frame sequences with V and J called. These copies leave out some clones; in studies compared against another copy, an unresolved V gene accounts for under half, and the cause of the remainder is not known. V and J calls and clone size follow that table, whereas D and trimming were derived from the DNA. The sample table lists 93,000 or so clones, about 90% of them with a count of one. The ten biggest clones cover roughly 20% of the sample.

Concerning this clone itself: There is no known antigen for this receptor. No qualities accompany the bases; no much larger clone lies one base away.

V drops 6 bases and J drops 0 bases, leaving 15 bases in between. CDR1 and CDR2, looked up from the germline V gene, are MDHEN and SYDVKM. Measured from the cysteine to the phenylalanine, the CDR3 is 15 residues long. The DNA shown is the 45-base CDR3, in frame from base 1. The rearranged chain carries TRBV28 and TRBJ2-7; tentative D gene TRBD2, with 5 bases matching. The TCR was taken from an adult in good health. The input for sequencing was peripheral blood, taken on day 0 of AZD1222 vaccination. The encoded CDR3 is CASRRGYASSYEQYF. In nucleotide form, the sequence is TGTGCCAGCAGAAGAGGGTACGCGAGCTCCTACGAGCAGTACTTC.